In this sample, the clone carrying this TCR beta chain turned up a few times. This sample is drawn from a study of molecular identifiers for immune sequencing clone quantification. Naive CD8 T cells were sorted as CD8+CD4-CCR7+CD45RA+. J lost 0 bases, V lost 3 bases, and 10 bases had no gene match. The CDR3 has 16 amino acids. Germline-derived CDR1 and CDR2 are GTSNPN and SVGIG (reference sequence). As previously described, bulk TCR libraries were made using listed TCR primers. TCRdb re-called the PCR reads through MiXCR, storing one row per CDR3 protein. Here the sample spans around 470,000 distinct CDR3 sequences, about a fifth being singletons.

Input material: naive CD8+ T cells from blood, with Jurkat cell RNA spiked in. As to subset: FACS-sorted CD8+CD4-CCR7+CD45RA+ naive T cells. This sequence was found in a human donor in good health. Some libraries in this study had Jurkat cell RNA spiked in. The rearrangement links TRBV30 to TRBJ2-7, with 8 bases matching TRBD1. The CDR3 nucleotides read TGTGCCTGGAGAGGGGCCGGACAGGGCGCCTCCTACGAGCAGTACTTC. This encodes CAWRGAGQGASYEQYF.